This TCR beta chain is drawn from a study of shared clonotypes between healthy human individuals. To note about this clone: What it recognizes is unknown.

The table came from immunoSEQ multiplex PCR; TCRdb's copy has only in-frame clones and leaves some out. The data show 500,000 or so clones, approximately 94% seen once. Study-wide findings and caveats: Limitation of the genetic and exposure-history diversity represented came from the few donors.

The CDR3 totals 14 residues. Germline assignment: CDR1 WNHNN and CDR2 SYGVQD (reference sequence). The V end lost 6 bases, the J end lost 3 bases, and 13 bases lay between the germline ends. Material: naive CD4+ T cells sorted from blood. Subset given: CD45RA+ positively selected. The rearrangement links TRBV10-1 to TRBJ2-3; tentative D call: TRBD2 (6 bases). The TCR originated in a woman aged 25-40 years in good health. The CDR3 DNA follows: TGCGCCAGCAGCCTAGCGATGAGAACAGATACGCAGTATTTT. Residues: CASSLAMRTDTQYF.